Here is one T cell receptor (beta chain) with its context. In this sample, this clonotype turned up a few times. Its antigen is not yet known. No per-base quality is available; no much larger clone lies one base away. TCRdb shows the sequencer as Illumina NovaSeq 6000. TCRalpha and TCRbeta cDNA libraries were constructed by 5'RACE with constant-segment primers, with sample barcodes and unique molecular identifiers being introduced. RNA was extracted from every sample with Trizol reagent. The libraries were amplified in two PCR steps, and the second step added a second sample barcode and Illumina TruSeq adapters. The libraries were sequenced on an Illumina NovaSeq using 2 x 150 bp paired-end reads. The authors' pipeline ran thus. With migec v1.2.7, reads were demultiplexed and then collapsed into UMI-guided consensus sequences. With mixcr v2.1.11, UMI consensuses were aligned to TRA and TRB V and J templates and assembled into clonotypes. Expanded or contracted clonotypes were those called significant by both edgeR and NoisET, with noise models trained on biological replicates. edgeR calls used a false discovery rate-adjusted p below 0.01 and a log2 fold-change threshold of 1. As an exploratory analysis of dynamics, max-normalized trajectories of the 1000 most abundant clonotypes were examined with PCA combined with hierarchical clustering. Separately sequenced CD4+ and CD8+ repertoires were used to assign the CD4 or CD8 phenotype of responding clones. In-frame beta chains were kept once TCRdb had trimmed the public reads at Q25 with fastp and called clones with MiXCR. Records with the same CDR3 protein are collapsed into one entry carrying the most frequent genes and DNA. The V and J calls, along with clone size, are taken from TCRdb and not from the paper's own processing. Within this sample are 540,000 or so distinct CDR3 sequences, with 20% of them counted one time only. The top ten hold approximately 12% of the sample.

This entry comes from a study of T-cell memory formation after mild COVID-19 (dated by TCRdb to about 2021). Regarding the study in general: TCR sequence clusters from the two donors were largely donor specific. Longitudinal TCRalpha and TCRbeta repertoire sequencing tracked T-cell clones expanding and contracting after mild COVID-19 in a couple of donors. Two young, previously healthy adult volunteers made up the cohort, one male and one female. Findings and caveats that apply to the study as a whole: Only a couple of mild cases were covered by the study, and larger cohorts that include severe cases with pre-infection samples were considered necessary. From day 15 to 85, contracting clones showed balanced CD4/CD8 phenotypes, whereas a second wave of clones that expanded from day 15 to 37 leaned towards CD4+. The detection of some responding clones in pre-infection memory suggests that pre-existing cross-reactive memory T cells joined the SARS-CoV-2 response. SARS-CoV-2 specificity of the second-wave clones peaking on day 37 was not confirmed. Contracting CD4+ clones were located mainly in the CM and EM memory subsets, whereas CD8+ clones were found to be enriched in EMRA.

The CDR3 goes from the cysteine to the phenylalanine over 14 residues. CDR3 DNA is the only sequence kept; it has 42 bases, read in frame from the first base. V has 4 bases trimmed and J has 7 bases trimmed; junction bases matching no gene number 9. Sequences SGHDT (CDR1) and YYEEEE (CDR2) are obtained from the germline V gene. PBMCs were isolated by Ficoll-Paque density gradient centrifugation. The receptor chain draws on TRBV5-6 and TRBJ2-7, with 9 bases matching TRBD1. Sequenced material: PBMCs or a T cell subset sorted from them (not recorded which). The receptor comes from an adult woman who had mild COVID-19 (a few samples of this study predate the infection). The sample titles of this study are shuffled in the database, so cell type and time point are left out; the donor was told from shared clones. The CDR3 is CASSLLSGTGEQYF. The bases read TGTGCCAGCAGCCTACTCTCAGGGACAGGGGAGCAGTACTTC.